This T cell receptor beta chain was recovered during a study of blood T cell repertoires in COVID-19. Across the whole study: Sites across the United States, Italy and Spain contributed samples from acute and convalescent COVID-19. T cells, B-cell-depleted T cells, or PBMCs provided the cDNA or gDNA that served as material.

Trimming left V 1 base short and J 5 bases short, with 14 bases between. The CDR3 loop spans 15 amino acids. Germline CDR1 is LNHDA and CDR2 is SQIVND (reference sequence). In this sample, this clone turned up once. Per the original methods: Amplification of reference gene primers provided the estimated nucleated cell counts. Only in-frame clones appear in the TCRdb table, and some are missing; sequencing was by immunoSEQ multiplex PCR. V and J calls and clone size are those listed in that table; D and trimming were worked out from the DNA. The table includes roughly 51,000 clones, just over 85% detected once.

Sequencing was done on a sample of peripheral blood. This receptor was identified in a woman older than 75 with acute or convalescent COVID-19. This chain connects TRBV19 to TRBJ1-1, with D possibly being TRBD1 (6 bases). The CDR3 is CASSIGGGGATEAFF. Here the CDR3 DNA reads TGTGCCAGTAGTATAGGAGGGGGGGGCGCGACTGAAGCTTTCTTT.